This entry features one TCR beta chain sequence. Regarding time point: new active TB diagnosis, blood taken before or within 7 days of starting treatment. The entry originates in a study of T cells in tuberculosis. The V and J ends lost 5 bases and 4 bases, in that order; junction bases with no gene match: 6. This CDR3 has 15 residues. The germline V gene encodes CDR1 SGHTA and CDR2 FQGTGA. Profiling relied on immunoSEQ multiplex PCR, and the TCRdb table lists in-frame clones only, not all of them. The sample includes more than 20,000 clones, about 85% of them seen just once. The V and J genes are TRBV7-3 and TRBJ2-7, with 12 bases fitting TRBD2. The specimen was PBMCs, collected at tuberculosis diagnosis. The TCR originated in an adult with tuberculosis. The DNA of the CDR3 is TGTGCCAGCAGCGCGACTAGCGGGAGTCGATACGAGCAGTACTTC. Its translation: CASSATSGSRYEQYF.